A selection of T cell receptor beta chains follows, all from one sample in a study of T cells in Graves' hyperthyroidism and ophthalmopathy. Via MiXCR, TCRdb re-called the multiplex PCR reads, giving one row per CDR3 protein. The profile covers hundreds of thousands of distinct CDR3 sequences, with 14% appearing a single time and approximately 12% taken by the ten largest. The sample taken for sequencing was blood. Receptor source: a woman aged 45 to 65 with Graves' ophthalmopathy. Each CDR3 is given with its conserved first and last residue. Each record gives: V gene, J gene, D gene, clone size, CDR3 DNA, CDR3 protein. The D gene is left open where the match is weak. The size of a clone is reported for some rows only, either as once, few or many, or as a class for expanded clones.

v_gene: TRBV18; j_gene: TRBJ2-3; d_gene: NA; abundance: NA; CDR3nt: TGTGCCAGCTCACCACCGGCCCTTCCGACAGATACGCAGTATTTT; CDR3aa: CASSPPALPTDTQYF
v_gene: TRBV20-1; j_gene: TRBJ2-1; d_gene: NA; abundance: many; CDR3nt: TGCAGTGCCAAAAAACAAGCCTTGACGTCCTACAATGAGCAGTTCTTC; CDR3aa: CSAKKQALTSYNEQFF
v_gene: TRBV9; j_gene: TRBJ1-4; d_gene: TRBD1; abundance: once; CDR3nt: TGTGCCAGCAGCGGGTCCGGGCAGGGGGGAAAGGGTGAAAAACTGTTTTTT; CDR3aa: CASSGSGQGGKGEKLFF
v_gene: TRBV20-1; j_gene: TRBJ2-3; d_gene: TRBD2; abundance: few; CDR3nt: TGCAGTGCTAGAACCGGGACTAACCCCACAGATACGCAGTATTTT; CDR3aa: CSARTGTNPTDTQYF
v_gene: TRBV18; j_gene: TRBJ2-3; d_gene: TRBD2; abundance: many; CDR3nt: TGTGCCAGCTCATCGGGACTAGGCGCAGATACGCAGTATTTT; CDR3aa: CASSSGLGADTQYF
v_gene: TRBV7-9; j_gene: TRBJ1-3; d_gene: NA; abundance: NA; CDR3nt: TGTGCCAGCAGCTTTTTCCGGGTTGGAAACACCATATATTTT; CDR3aa: CASSFFRVGNTIYF
v_gene: TRBV6-1; j_gene: TRBJ2-5; d_gene: TRBD1; abundance: few; CDR3nt: TGTGCCAGCAGTCCGACCGCGGACAGGGGTCGGGAGACCCAGTACTTC; CDR3aa: CASSPTADRGRETQYF
v_gene: TRBV6-5; j_gene: TRBJ2-1; d_gene: NA; abundance: few; CDR3nt: TGTGCCAGCAGTTACCTTCAGGGGTCCTACAATGAGCAGTTCTTC; CDR3aa: CASSYLQGSYNEQFF
v_gene: TRBV7-9; j_gene: TRBJ2-1; d_gene: TRBD1; abundance: many; CDR3nt: TGTGCCAGCAGCTCCCCTTGGGGCAGGGGGCGTAATGAGCAGTTCTTC; CDR3aa: CASSSPWGRGRNEQFF
v_gene: TRBV27; j_gene: TRBJ2-1; d_gene: NA; abundance: many; CDR3nt: TGTGCCAGCAGTTTTGGAGCTCTACTAGGGAATGAGCAGTTCTTC; CDR3aa: CASSFGALLGNEQFF
v_gene: TRBV28; j_gene: TRBJ2-6; d_gene: NA; abundance: many; CDR3nt: TGTGCCAGCAGTCCACAGGGAGATGGGGCCAACGTCCTGACTTTC; CDR3aa: CASSPQGDGANVLTF
v_gene: TRBV3-1; j_gene: TRBJ2-7; d_gene: NA; abundance: NA; CDR3nt: TGTGCCAGCAGCCAAGATATCGTCGGCTACGAGCAGTACTTC; CDR3aa: CASSQDIVGYEQYF
v_gene: TRBV6-2/TRBV6-3; j_gene: TRBJ2-1; d_gene: NA; abundance: many; CDR3nt: TGTGCCAGCAGTCTCCGGGACACGAGCTCCTACAATGAGCAGTTCTTC; CDR3aa: CASSLRDTSSYNEQFF
v_gene: TRBV12-3/TRBV12-4; j_gene: TRBJ2-1; d_gene: NA; abundance: many; CDR3nt: TGTGCCAGCAGTTTACCTAGTAGGAATGAGCAGTTCTTC; CDR3aa: CASSLPSRNEQFF
v_gene: TRBV6-1; j_gene: TRBJ2-7; d_gene: TRBD2; abundance: many; CDR3nt: TGTGCCAGCAGTGAAGCGGGACTAGCGGGAGCCGAGCAGTACTTC; CDR3aa: CASSEAGLAGAEQYF
v_gene: TRBV7-8; j_gene: TRBJ2-5; d_gene: TRBD1; abundance: many; CDR3nt: TGTGCCAGCAGCTTCCGGGACAGGAGAATGGGAGAGACCCAGTACTTC; CDR3aa: CASSFRDRRMGETQYF
v_gene: TRBV19; j_gene: TRBJ2-1; d_gene: NA; abundance: NA; CDR3nt: TGTGCCAGTAGTTGGAAGACTAGTCAGAGTGAGCAGTTCTTC; CDR3aa: CASSWKTSQSEQFF
v_gene: TRBV18; j_gene: TRBJ1-2; d_gene: TRBD1; abundance: many; CDR3nt: TGTGCCAGCTCACCACCGACAGGGACCTATGGCTACACCTTC; CDR3aa: CASSPPTGTYGYTF
v_gene: TRBV20-1; j_gene: TRBJ2-1; d_gene: TRBD2; abundance: NA; CDR3nt: TGCAGTGCTAGAGGCGGGACTAGCGGGGATTACAATGAGCAGTTCTTC; CDR3aa: CSARGGTSGDYNEQFF
v_gene: TRBV6-1; j_gene: TRBJ2-5; d_gene: TRBD2; abundance: many; CDR3nt: TGTGCCAGCAGTGAAAGCGGGACCCAAGAGACCCAGTACTTC; CDR3aa: CASSESGTQETQYF
v_gene: TRBV10-3; j_gene: TRBJ2-1; d_gene: TRBD2; abundance: many; CDR3nt: TGTGCCATCAGGAGTGGACTAGCGGGTAGCTCCTACAATGAGCAGTTCTTC; CDR3aa: CAIRSGLAGSSYNEQFF
v_gene: TRBV3-1; j_gene: TRBJ2-1; d_gene: TRBD2; abundance: NA; CDR3nt: TGTGCCAGCAGCCAAGGGAAACTAGCGGTTTACAATGAGCAGTTCTTC; CDR3aa: CASSQGKLAVYNEQFF
v_gene: TRBV5-1; j_gene: TRBJ2-1; d_gene: TRBD2; abundance: NA; CDR3nt: TGCGCCAGCAGCTTTATAGCGGGAGGGTCGAGCTCCTACAATGAGCAGTTCTTC; CDR3aa: CASSFIAGGSSSYNEQFF
v_gene: TRBV11-1; j_gene: TRBJ2-4; d_gene: TRBD1; abundance: many; CDR3nt: TGTGCCAGCAGCTTATTGGACAGGGGACTACCTGGAGACATTCAGTACTTC; CDR3aa: CASSLLDRGLPGDIQYF
v_gene: TRBV10-3; j_gene: TRBJ2-7; d_gene: NA; abundance: few; CDR3nt: TGTGCCAGCCACGTCGGCGGGGACTACGAGCAGTACTTC; CDR3aa: CASHVGGDYEQYF